This T cell receptor (beta chain) emerged from a study of technical replicates of blood from a few donors. The CDR3 consists of 13 residues. The germline V gene has CDR1 SGHAT and CDR2 FQNNGV. With 4 bases removed from V and 5 bases from J, the gap between germline ends came to 11 bases. Produced via immunoSEQ multiplex PCR; TCRdb's table is partial and in-frame only. The table has 65,000 to 80,000 clones, around 96% seen once. The sample was T cells isolated from PBMCs. This chain uses TRBV11-2 with TRBJ1-2; perhaps TRBD1 as D (6 bases). This sequence was found in a human donor in good health. The CDR3 sequence: CASSSIQGYGYTF. CDR3 coding DNA: TGTGCCAGCAGCTCAATACAGGGTTATGGCTACACCTTC.